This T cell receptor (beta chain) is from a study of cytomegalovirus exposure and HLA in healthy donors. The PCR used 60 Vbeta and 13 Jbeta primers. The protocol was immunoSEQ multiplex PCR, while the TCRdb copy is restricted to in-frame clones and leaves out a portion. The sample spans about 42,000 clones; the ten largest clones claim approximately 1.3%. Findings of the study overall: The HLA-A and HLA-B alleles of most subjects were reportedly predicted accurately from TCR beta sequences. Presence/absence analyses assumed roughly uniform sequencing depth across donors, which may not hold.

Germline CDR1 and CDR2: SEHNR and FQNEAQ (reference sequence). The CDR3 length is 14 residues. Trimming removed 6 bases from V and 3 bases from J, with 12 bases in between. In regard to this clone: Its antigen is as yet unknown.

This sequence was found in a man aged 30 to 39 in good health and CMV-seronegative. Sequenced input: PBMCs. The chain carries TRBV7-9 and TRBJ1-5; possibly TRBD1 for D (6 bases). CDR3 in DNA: TGTGCCAGCAGTTACGGACAGCTCAATCAGCCCCAGCATTTT. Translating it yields CASSYGQLNQPQHF.